These 12 T cell receptor beta chains share one sample of origin, sequenced in a study of T cells in Graves' hyperthyroidism and ophthalmopathy. There were TCR beta CDR3 regions amplified from RNA transcripts. HTBI primers were used for first-round RT-PCR of the TCR CDR3. TCRdb redid the calling of the multiplex PCR reads with MiXCR, one entry per CDR3 protein. The table records roughly 660,000 distinct CDR3 sequences, approximately 15% of them present only once. Sequencing was performed on blood. The receptors come from a man in his fifties with Graves' hyperthyroidism.

This clonotype was detected only a few times. V and J are TRBV4-2 and TRBJ2-7; D is possibly TRBD1 (6 bases). The CDR3 totals 16 residues. In germline, CDR1 is LGHNA, CDR2 YNFKEQ. Deletions cut 0 bases from V and 3 bases from J, with 15 bases between. CDR3: CASSQEWGQGVYEQYF. Written as DNA, the CDR3 is TGTGCCAGCAGCCAAGAATGGGGGCAGGGTGTCTACGAGCAGTACTTC.

The gene calls are TRBV11-2 and TRBJ2-7; 10 bases are shared with TRBD1. Germline CDR1 reads SGHAT; CDR2 reads FQNNGV. V dropped 3 bases and J dropped 7; count of bases not matched to a gene: 15. The CDR3 spans 17 residues. The CDR3: CASSFFLLRDRGGEQYF. For the CDR3, the DNA is TGTGCCAGCAGCTTCTTTTTACTCCGGGACAGGGGCGGAGAGCAGTACTTC. Supplemented by reference TRBV11-2 and TRBJ2-7, the full variable domain reads EAGVAQSPRYKIIEKRQSVAFWCNPISGHATLYWYQQILGQGPKLLIQFQNNGVVDDSQLPKDRFSAERLKGVDSTLKIQPAKLEDSAVYLCASSFFLLRDRGGEQYFGPGTRLTVT.

This clonotype has more than one count but fewer than ten. J is TRBJ2-4 and V is TRBV28; D might be TRBD1 or TRBD2, each matching 5 bases. Per germline, CDR1 MDHEN and CDR2 SYDVKM. The V gene lost 6 bases and the J gene lost 0 bases, with 9 bases spanning the gap. CDR3 size: 14 residues. This CDR3 is CASRGELAKNIQYF. For the CDR3, the DNA is TGTGCCAGCAGGGGGGAATTAGCCAAAAACATTCAGTACTTC.

This chain uses TRBV28 with TRBJ2-7, with D possibly TRBD2 on 6 matching bases. There are 12 residues in the CDR3. V was cut by 11 bases and J by 0 bases, with 11 bases left in between. The germline V gene encodes CDR1 MDHEN and CDR2 SYDVKM. The CDR3 DNA reads TGTGCCGCCCGGGAGAACTCCTACGAGCAGTACTTC. This sequence encodes CAARENSYEQYF.

This clonotype was detected ten times or more. CDR3 region: CASSVTGNYGYTF. CDR3 DNA: TGTGCCAGCAGCGTAACAGGGAACTATGGCTACACCTTC. This chain uses TRBV9 with TRBJ1-2; the D gene is possibly TRBD1 (6 bases). This CDR3 contains 13 residues. V lost 1 base to trimming and J lost 2 bases, with 6 bases between them. Germline CDR1 and CDR2: SGDLS and YYNGEE.

In regard to this clonotype: This may stem from a read error, because a much larger clone lies one nucleotide away. The chain recombines TRBV28 with TRBJ2-5, with TRBD2 matching 7 bases. In germline, CDR1 is MDHEN, CDR2 SYDVKM. Losses at the gene ends were 4 bases for V and 7 bases for J; bases not matched to a gene: 9. The length of the CDR3 is 14 residues. This CDR3 is CASSYERGGGTQYF. In DNA form, the CDR3 reads TGTGCCAGCAGTTACGAGCGGGGCGGGGGGACCCAGTACTTC.

This clonotype was picked up a small number of times. V usage is TRBV30 and J usage is TRBJ2-1, with TRBD2 matching 11 bases. CDR1 GTSNPN and CDR2 SVGIG come from the germline V gene (reference sequence). V trimming: 7 bases; J trimming: 7 bases; junction bases outside the gene matches: 12. The CDR3 sequence is 15 residues long. DNA for the CDR3: TGTGCCTCTATGACCGGGACTAGCGGTGGGAATGAGCAGTTCTTC. As protein: CASMTGTSGGNEQFF.

This clonotype was counted a few times. This may be a read error: a much more frequent sequence differs by one nucleotide. V is TRBV11-2 and J is TRBJ2-1; 7 bases are a match to TRBD2. The CDR3 runs to 12 residues. The germline V gene has CDR1 SGHAT and CDR2 FQNNGV. CDR3 sequence: CASTQGLDEQSF. The CDR3 nucleotides read TGTGCCAGCACCCAAGGACTAGATGAGCAGTCCTTC.

This clonotype was detected ten times or more. The rearrangement joins TRBV27 to TRBJ1-2, with D possibly matching TRBD1 (5 bases). V gave up 3 bases and J gave up 5 bases, with 10 bases separating them. CDR3 size: 13 residues. CDR1 MNHEY and CDR2 SMNVEV come from the germline V gene (reference sequence). CDR3 amino acids: CASSFGAGYGYTF. In nucleotides, the CDR3 is TGTGCCAGCAGTTTCGGGGCGGGATATGGCTACACCTTC.

The gene calls are TRBV19 and TRBJ2-7, with TRBD2 as a possible D gene (5 bases). The V end lost 5 bases, the J end lost 1 base, and 18 bases lay between the germline ends. In germline, CDR1 is LNHDA, CDR2 SQIVND (reference sequence). The CDR3 sequence is 16 residues long. Here the CDR3 reads CASSDRLRTSSYEQYF. CDR3 bases: TGTGCCAGTAGTGACCGACTGAGGACTTCATCCTACGAGCAGTACTTC.

This clonotype came up a few times. The genes are TRBV6-1 and TRBJ2-7; TRBD1 is a possible D gene (5 bases). CDR1 is MNHNS and CDR2 is SASEGT in the germline V gene. There are 14 residues in the CDR3. The V and J ends lost 3 bases and 3 bases respectively, with 12 bases between them. CDR3 residues: CASSDRAYGYEQYF. The CDR3 DNA reads TGTGCCAGCAGTGACAGGGCCTACGGCTACGAGCAGTACTTC.

This clonotype showed up many times. The chain employs TRBV20-1 and TRBJ1-6; weak D call: TRBD1 (5 bases). V shed 5 bases and J shed 12 bases, with 17 bases lying between them. The CDR3 consists of 13 residues. Germline V gene data show CDR1 as DFQATT and CDR2 as SNEGSKA (reference sequence). DNA of the CDR3: TGCAGTGCTGTATCATCACAGGAAAAACCCCTCCACTTT. Its protein is CSAVSSQEKPLHF.